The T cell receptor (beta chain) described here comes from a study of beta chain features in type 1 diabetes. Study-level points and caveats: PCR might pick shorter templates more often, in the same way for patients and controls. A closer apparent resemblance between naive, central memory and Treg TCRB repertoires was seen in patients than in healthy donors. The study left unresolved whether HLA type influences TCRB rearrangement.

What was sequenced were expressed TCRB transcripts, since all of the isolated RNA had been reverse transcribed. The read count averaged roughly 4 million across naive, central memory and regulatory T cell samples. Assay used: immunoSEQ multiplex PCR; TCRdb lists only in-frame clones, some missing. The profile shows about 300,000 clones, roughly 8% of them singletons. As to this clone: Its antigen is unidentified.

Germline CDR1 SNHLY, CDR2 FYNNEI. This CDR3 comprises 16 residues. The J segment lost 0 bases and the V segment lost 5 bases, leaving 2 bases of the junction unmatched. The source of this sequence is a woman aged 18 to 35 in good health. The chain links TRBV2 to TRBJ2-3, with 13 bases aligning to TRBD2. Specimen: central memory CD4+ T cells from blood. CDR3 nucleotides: TGTGCCAGCAGTCCGGGACTAGCGGGAAGCACAGATACGCAGTATTTT. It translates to CASSPGLAGSTDTQYF.